These 22 T cell receptor beta chains were all obtained from the same sample, sequenced in a study of cytomegalovirus exposure and HLA in healthy donors. The PCR used 60 Vbeta and 13 Jbeta primers. Profiled with immunoSEQ multiplex PCR; TCRdb holds only in-frame clones, not every one. The sample includes some 83,000 clones. The sequenced sample was PBMCs. The receptor set was obtained from a woman in her twenties or thirties in good health and CMV-seronegative.

The chain couples TRBV6-1 to TRBJ1-1, with TRBD1 identical over 8 bases. Germline V gives CDR1 MNHNS, CDR2 SASEGT. The V and J ends lost 6 bases and 1 base, in that order; junction bases with no gene match: 7. The length of the CDR3 is 15 residues. The CDR3 DNA is TGTGCCAGCAGGAAGCCCGGACAGGGGAACACTGAAGCTTTCTTT. This codes for CASRKPGQGNTEAFF.

This chain links TRBV29-1 with TRBJ2-3; 8 bases match TRBD2. The J segment lost 10 bases and the V segment lost 6 bases, leaving 9 bases of the junction unmatched. The germline CDR1 and CDR2 sequences are SQVTM and ANQGSEA. CDR3 size: 12 residues. The CDR3 reads CSVISGAGAQYF. The CDR3 DNA reads TGCAGCGTGATTAGCGGGGCGGGGGCGCAGTATTTT.

The rearrangement links TRBV27 to TRBJ2-7; the match to TRBD2 covers 10 bases. CDR1 is MNHEY, CDR2 SMNVEV, per germline (reference sequence). J lost 2 bases, V lost 5 bases, and 3 bases had no gene match. The CDR3 consists of 14 residues. Written as DNA, the CDR3 is TGTGCCAGCAGTGCAGGGACTAGCGCCTACGAGCAGTACTTC. Its protein is CASSAGTSAYEQYF.

V usage is TRBV18 and J usage is TRBJ2-7, with TRBD1 as a possible D gene (6 bases). Germline values: CDR1 KGHSH, CDR2 LQKENI. The CDR3 covers 13 residues. V was clipped by 2 bases and J by 7 bases, with 12 bases between them. This CDR3 is CASSPADRTEQYF. For the CDR3, the DNA is TGTGCCAGCTCACCAGCGGACAGAACGGAGCAGTACTTC. The full variable domain, completed using reference TRBV18 and TRBJ2-7, is NAGVMQNPRHLVRRRGQEARLRCSPMKGHSHVYWYRQLPEEGLKFMVYLQKENIIDESGMPKERFSAEFPKEGPSILRIQQVVRGDSAAYFCASSPADRTEQYFGPGTRLTVT.

The gene calls are TRBV18 and TRBJ2-7, with 8 bases matching TRBD1. CDR3 length: 15 amino acids. Germline assignment: CDR1 KGHSH and CDR2 LQKENI. J was trimmed by 2 bases and V by 5 bases; bases with no gene match: 8. CDR3 region: CASSSGQGQAYEQYF. CDR3 bases: TGTGCCAGCTCATCAGGACAGGGTCAAGCCTACGAGCAGTACTTC.

V and J are TRBV7-9 and TRBJ2-7; 9 bases are a match to TRBD1. V shed 6 bases and J 4 bases; nucleotides not matched to a gene: 4. Germline V gene sequence: CDR1 SEHNR, CDR2 FQNEAQ (reference sequence). CDR3 length: 13 amino acids. The CDR3 sequence: CASSWTGDYEQYF. The CDR3 DNA is TGTGCCAGCAGTTGGACAGGGGATTACGAGCAGTACTTC.

The V and J genes are TRBV7-8 and TRBJ2-7; 7 bases align to TRBD1. The germline gives CDR1 SGHVS, CDR2 FQNEAQ. This CDR3 has 16 amino acids. Germline trimming cut 1 base from V and 5 bases from J; bases unmatched to any gene: 11. The CDR3: CASSLGSRGRFDEQYF. CDR3 in DNA: TGTGCCAGCAGCTTAGGTTCGAGGGGGCGCTTCGACGAGCAGTACTTC.

The gene calls are TRBV18 and TRBJ2-7, with 10 bases that match TRBD1. The CDR3 runs 14 residues. Germline V lookup: CDR1 KGHSH, CDR2 LQKENI. The J segment lost 3 bases and the V segment lost 5 bases, leaving 4 bases of the junction unmatched. The DNA of the CDR3 is TGTGCCAGCTCATTCGGGACAGGGGTCTACGAGCAGTACTTC. Its translation is CASSFGTGVYEQYF.

The gene calls are TRBV11-2 and TRBJ2-3; D is possibly TRBD2 (5 bases). Looked up from germline, CDR1 is SGHAT and CDR2 is FQNNGV. This CDR3 is built from 13 residues. Trimming stripped 1 base from V and 6 bases from J, with 8 bases between. As DNA, the CDR3 is TGTGCCAGCAGCTTAGTTGGAGGCGATACGCAGTATTTT. It codes for CASSLVGGDTQYF.

This chain uses TRBV19 with TRBJ2-7; a possible D gene is TRBD1 (6 bases). The CDR3 length is 13 residues. Per germline, CDR1 LNHDA and CDR2 SQIVND (reference sequence). V gave up 5 bases and J gave up 2 bases, with 10 bases separating them. The CDR3 sequence is CASSFGQTYEQYF. The CDR3 nucleotides read TGTGCCAGTAGTTTCGGACAGACCTACGAGCAGTACTTC.

The genes are TRBV6-1 and TRBJ1-5; 7 bases align to TRBD1. CDR1 MNHNS and CDR2 SASEGT come from the germline V gene. Losses at the gene ends were 1 base for V and 4 bases for J; bases not matched to a gene: 1. CDR3 length: 14 amino acids. The CDR3 spells CASSEGDRNQPQHF. The CDR3 DNA sequence: TGTGCCAGCAGTGAAGGGGACAGAAATCAGCCCCAGCATTTT.

The CDR3 sequence: CASSYSWGRANTEAFF. In nucleotides, the CDR3 is TGTGCCAGCAGTTACTCTTGGGGGAGGGCGAACACTGAAGCTTTCTTT. This chain links TRBV6-5 with TRBJ1-1, with D maybe TRBD1 (5 bases). CDR3 length equals 16 residues. V gave up 0 bases and J gave up 1 base, with 12 bases separating them. Germline values: CDR1 MNHEY, CDR2 SVGAGI.

The rearrangement joins TRBV28 to TRBJ2-4, with TRBD2 as a possible D gene (7 bases). Trimming pared 3 bases from V and 8 bases from J, leaving 14 bases between. This CDR3 region has 14 residues. Germline CDR1 MDHEN, CDR2 SYDVKM. CDR3 in amino acids: CASSLSQGGHIQYF. The CDR3 nucleotides read TGTGCCAGCAGTTTGTCACAGGGAGGGCACATTCAGTACTTC.

This chain joins TRBV11-2 and TRBJ1-2, with D perhaps TRBD1 (5 bases). V lost 6 bases and J 3 bases, leaving 11 bases between the germline ends. Germline V CDR1 and CDR2: SGHAT, FQNNGV. There are 13 residues in the CDR3. CDR3 region: CASSMGGDYGYTF. The DNA of the CDR3 is TGTGCCAGCAGTATGGGGGGGGACTATGGCTACACCTTC. The entire variable domain, with the rest obtained from reference TRBV11-2 and TRBJ1-2, is as follows: EAGVAQSPRYKIIEKRQSVAFWCNPISGHATLYWYQQILGQGPKLLIQFQNNGVVDDSQLPKDRFSAERLKGVDSTLKIQPAKLEDSAVYLCASSMGGDYGYTFGSGTRLTVV.

V and J are TRBV4-1 and TRBJ2-7; 14 nucleotides agree with TRBD2. Germline lookup yields CDR1 MGHRA and CDR2 YSYEKL. After removal of 5 bases from V and 4 bases from J, the junction contained 4 bases not matched to a gene. This CDR3 has 15 amino acids. This CDR3 reads CASSSGLAGEYEQYF. DNA for the CDR3: TGCGCCAGCAGCTCGGGACTAGCGGGAGAGTACGAGCAGTACTTC.

This rearrangement joins TRBV5-1 to TRBJ2-1, with 12 bases that match TRBD2. The CDR3 runs to 16 residues. Germline-derived CDR1 and CDR2 are SGHRS and YFSETQ. The V segment lost 0 bases and the J segment 7 bases; nucleotides outside the gene matches: 5. Written as DNA, the CDR3 is TGCGCCAGCAGCTTGGTGGCTAGCGGGAGGGGGAATGAGCAGTTCTTC. Translation: CASSLVASGRGNEQFF.

The chain links TRBV6-1 to TRBJ2-6; perhaps TRBD2 as D (6 bases). With 7 bases removed from V and 2 bases from J, the gap between germline ends came to 12 bases. Germline V gene lookup returns CDR1 MNHNS and CDR2 SASEGT. This CDR3 is built from 15 residues. The CDR3 DNA follows: TGTGCCAGCACACCTGCGGGAACTGGGGCCAACGTCCTGACTTTC. It is translated as CASTPAGTGANVLTF.

The gene calls are TRBV7-8 and TRBJ1-5, with D perhaps TRBD1 (6 bases). V was clipped by 3 bases and J by 1 base, with 16 bases between them. The CDR3 extends over 17 amino acids. Germline V CDR1 and CDR2: SGHVS, FQNEAQ. CDR3: CASSLYPQGRSNQPQHF. The CDR3 DNA is TGTGCCAGCAGCTTGTACCCACAGGGAAGGAGCAATCAGCCCCAGCATTTT.

The rearrangement joins TRBV30 to TRBJ2-3, with 10 bases identical to TRBD2. V trimming: 5 bases; J trimming: 6 bases; junction bases outside the gene matches: 8. Germline CDR1 GTSNPN, CDR2 SVGIG (reference sequence). This CDR3 has 14 amino acids. The CDR3 nucleotides are TGTGCCTGGGATACTAGCGGGATTGGGGATACGCAGTATTTT. Its translation: CAWDTSGIGDTQYF.

The V gene is TRBV11-2, the J gene TRBJ2-7; 9 nucleotides agree with TRBD1. The CDR3 loop spans 15 amino acids. Germline V gene lookup returns CDR1 SGHAT and CDR2 FQNNGV. The V gene end was trimmed by 6 bases and the J gene end by 1 base; junction bases not matched to a gene: 7. The CDR3 loop reads CASSDDRGVSYEQYF. CDR3 nucleotides: TGTGCCAGCAGTGATGACAGGGGGGTTTCCTACGAGCAGTACTTC.

J is TRBJ1-1 and V is TRBV5-5; D is undetermined. The germline V and J ends were trimmed by 3 bases and 5 bases, with 8 bases remaining between them. The CDR3 length is 12 residues. Germline V gene data show CDR1 as SGHKS and CDR2 as YYEKEE (reference sequence). The CDR3 here is CASSSGGTEAFF. The CDR3 DNA follows: TGTGCCAGCAGCTCTGGAGGGACTGAAGCTTTCTTT.

The J gene is TRBJ2-3, the V gene TRBV29-1; TRBD2 matches at 14 bases. Germline loops: CDR1 SQVTM, CDR2 ANQGSEA. V trimming: 7 bases; J trimming: 6 bases; junction bases outside the gene matches: 9. CDR3 length: 15 amino acids. The CDR3 is CSATGLAGGGDTQYF. The CDR3, as DNA: TGCAGCGCCACCGGACTAGCGGGGGGAGGGGATACGCAGTATTTT.